Each of the 21 T cell receptor beta chains below was sequenced from the same sample in a study of cytomegalovirus exposure and HLA in healthy donors. The PCR used 60 Vbeta and 13 Jbeta primers. Data came from immunoSEQ multiplex PCR; TCRdb stores just in-frame clones and leaves some out. The sample lists around 99,000 clones; roughly two thirds were seen once. Input material: PBMCs. Every receptor here comes from a man between 40 and 49 years old in good health and CMV-seronegative.

The rearrangement joins TRBV6-4 to TRBJ1-1; possible D gene TRBD1, 6 bases. CDR3 size: 14 residues. Trimming pared 0 bases from V and 4 bases from J, leaving 9 bases between. Germline CDR1 reads MRHNA; CDR2 reads SNTAGT. The CDR3 DNA sequence: TGTGCCAGCAGTGACTCGGTCAGGGGCACTGAAGCTTTCTTT. This codes for CASSDSVRGTEAFF.

V usage is TRBV7-9 and J usage is TRBJ2-7; D is uncertain. In germline, CDR1 is SEHNR, CDR2 FQNEAQ (reference sequence). The CDR3 extends over 13 amino acids. Trimming left V 0 bases short and J 2 bases short, with 5 bases between. Here the CDR3 reads CASSLAGTYEQYF. The DNA for the CDR3 is TGTGCCAGCAGCTTAGCGGGCACCTACGAGCAGTACTTC.

This chain connects TRBV9 to TRBJ1-6; D is uncertain. Germline CDR1 SGDLS, CDR2 YYNGEE. The CDR3 extends over 15 amino acids. V lost 5 bases and J lost 11, with 20 bases in between. The CDR3, as DNA: TGTGCCAGCAGTAGGAGCTACGCTAGCGCTACACCCCTCCACTTT. Protein: CASSRSYASATPLHF.

The V call is TRBV7-8, the J call TRBJ2-5, with no clear D. V lost 2 bases and J 5 bases, leaving 15 bases between the germline ends. CDR1 SGHVS and CDR2 FQNEAQ come from the germline V gene. The CDR3 covers 15 residues. CDR3 bases: TGTGCCAGCAGCTTAACGCGTGGTGTGTATGAGACCCAGTACTTC. Its translation: CASSLTRGVYETQYF.

The chain couples TRBV29-1 to TRBJ2-3; 8 nucleotides line up with TRBD2. This CDR3 comprises 15 residues. The germline CDR1 and CDR2 sequences are SQVTM and ANQGSEA. J lost 1 base, V lost 3 bases, and 6 bases had no gene match. DNA for the CDR3: TGCAGCGTTGAGGGCGGGAGGAGAGGCACAGATACGCAGTATTTT. The encoded protein is CSVEGGRRGTDTQYF.

J is TRBJ1-1 and V is TRBV9; 7 bases are a match to TRBD1. Unmatched junction bases numbered 12, after V lost 4 bases and J lost 3 bases. Looked up from germline, CDR1 is SGDLS and CDR2 is YYNGEE. The CDR3 extends over 16 amino acids. CDR3 region: CASSLPPGGGHTEAFF. As DNA, the CDR3 is TGTGCCAGCAGCCTTCCCCCCGGAGGGGGCCACACTGAAGCTTTCTTT.

The genes are TRBV4-2 and TRBJ1-4; D is possibly TRBD1 (6 bases). The V gene lost 0 bases and the J gene lost 7 bases, with 12 bases spanning the gap. This CDR3 has 15 residues. In germline, CDR1 is LGHNA, CDR2 YNFKEQ. The CDR3, as DNA: TGTGCCAGCAGCCAAGACAGGGGAGGGGGTGAAAAACTGTTTTTT. Its protein product is CASSQDRGGGEKLFF.

The chain uses TRBV28 and TRBJ1-3; 9 bases map to TRBD1. Trimming cost V 3 bases and J 0 bases; bases outside gene matches: 9. The CDR3 runs to 18 residues. Germline V gene data show CDR1 as MDHEN and CDR2 as SYDVKM. CDR3 region: CASSFGDRVLSSGNTIYF. CDR3 coding DNA: TGTGCCAGCAGTTTCGGGGACAGGGTCCTCAGCTCTGGAAACACCATATATTTT.

This sequence joins TRBV5-4 and TRBJ1-5; weak D call: TRBD1 (6 bases). Trimming took 4 bases from V and 4 from J, leaving 12 bases between them. CDR1 is SGHNT and CDR2 is YYREEE in the germline V gene (reference sequence). This CDR3 has 14 amino acids. CDR3 amino acids: CASSVQGPNQPQHF. The CDR3 nucleotides are TGTGCCAGCAGCGTTCAGGGGCCTAATCAGCCCCAGCATTTT.

The table lists this clone with a count of one. This sequence joins TRBV19 and TRBJ1-5, with 8 bases that match TRBD1. The trim removed 4 bases at V and 2 bases at J, leaving 1 base unmatched. Germline CDR1 and CDR2: LNHDA and SQIVND (reference sequence). CDR3 size: 14 residues. CDR3 sequence reads: CASSRGQGNQPQHF. In nucleotides, the CDR3 is TGTGCCAGTAGTAGGGGACAGGGCAATCAGCCCCAGCATTTT.

The V and J genes are TRBV4-1 and TRBJ2-1; TRBD2 matches 12 bases. The CDR3 is made up of 19 amino acids. V lost 1 base, J lost 10 bases, and 17 bases stayed unmatched. Looked up from germline, CDR1 is MGHRA and CDR2 is YSYEKL. The chain's CDR3 is CASSQAKPYRLAGGWEQFF. The CDR3 DNA is TGCGCCAGCAGCCAAGCTAAACCCTACCGGCTAGCGGGGGGGTGGGAGCAGTTCTTC.

The chain joins TRBV7-2 to TRBJ2-7; D is possibly TRBD1 (5 bases). Per germline, CDR1 SGHTA and CDR2 FQGNSA. The germline V and J ends were trimmed by 2 bases and 3 bases, with 11 bases remaining between them. The CDR3 spans 14 residues. The DNA for the CDR3 is TGTGCCAGCAGCTTATACAGGCTTTACTACGAGCAGTACTTC. Amino acids: CASSLYRLYYEQYF.

In its sample, this clone was seen a few times. The chain joins TRBV7-2 to TRBJ2-3; weak D call: TRBD2 (6 bases). CDR1 is SGHTA and CDR2 is FQGNSA in the germline V gene. The CDR3 has 16 amino acids. V was shortened by 0 bases and J by 1 base, with 11 bases between the two germline ends. CDR3 loop: CASSLAGTPGTDTQYF. The DNA of the CDR3 is TGTGCCAGCAGCTTAGCCGGGACTCCCGGCACAGATACGCAGTATTTT.

This clone has more than one count but fewer than ten. V and J are TRBV4-1 and TRBJ2-1; 7 bases fit TRBD2. CDR1 and CDR2 from the germline V gene are MGHRA and YSYEKL. CDR3 length: 15 amino acids. V dropped 1 base and J dropped 1; count of bases not matched to a gene: 1. For the CDR3, the DNA is TGCGCCAGCAGCCAAGCCGGGGGGTCCTACAATGAGCAGTTCTTC. Translating gives CASSQAGGSYNEQFF.

This rearrangement joins TRBV5-1 to TRBJ2-3, with D perhaps matching TRBD2 (5 bases). V was shortened by 4 bases and J by 2 bases, with 11 bases between the two germline ends. Germline V gene sequence: CDR1 SGHRS, CDR2 YFSETQ. CDR3 length equals 14 residues. CDR3 nucleotide sequence: TGCGCCAGCAGCCAGGACTGGCCCACAGATACGCAGTATTTT. It codes for CASSQDWPTDTQYF.

The J gene is TRBJ2-2, the V gene TRBV27, with 11 nucleotides matching TRBD1. Germline lookup yields CDR1 MNHEY and CDR2 SMNVEV (reference sequence). The CDR3 loop spans 16 amino acids. J was trimmed by 5 bases and V by 1 base; bases with no gene match: 3. The CDR3 DNA sequence: TGTGCCAGCAGTTTATTAGGGACAGGGGGGACCGGGGAGCTGTTTTTT. Protein: CASSLLGTGGTGELFF.

Remarks on this clone: This specimen includes other DNA sequences encoding the same CDR3. The chain uses TRBV7-2 and TRBJ2-5; D unclear. The V gene lost 3 bases and the J gene lost 5 bases, with 7 bases spanning the gap. In germline, CDR1 is SGHTA, CDR2 FQGNSA. The CDR3 is made up of 12 amino acids. The CDR3 nucleotides read TGTGCCAGCAGCTTGGTCGGGGAGACCCAGTACTTC. Its protein product is CASSLVGETQYF.

The chain employs TRBV15 and TRBJ2-7, with TRBD1 as a possible D gene (6 bases). Germline CDR1 reads LNHNV; CDR2 reads YYDKDF (reference sequence). V lost 8 bases and J 5 bases, leaving 16 bases between the germline ends. This CDR3 contains 13 residues. CDR3 nucleotide sequence: TGTGCCACCGGGACAACTCGGCCCAACGAGCAGTACTTC. Its translation: CATGTTRPNEQYF. The full variable domain, in which reference TRBV15 and TRBJ2-7 provide the parts outside the CDR3, is DAMVIQNPRYQVTQFGKPVTLSCSQTLNHNVMYWYQQKSSQAPKLLFHYYDKDFNNEADTPDNFQSRRPNTSFCFLDIRSPGLGDTAMYLCATGTTRPNEQYFGPGTRLTVT.

The CDR3 is CSVDGLGVETQYF. In DNA, the CDR3 is TGCAGCGTTGATGGACTGGGAGTGGAGACCCAGTACTTC. The chain employs TRBV29-1 and TRBJ2-5; D might be TRBD2 (5 bases). The CDR3 is made up of 13 amino acids. V was cut by 3 bases and J by 5 bases, with 13 bases left in between. Germline V gene sequence: CDR1 SQVTM, CDR2 ANQGSEA.

The V gene is TRBV5-1, the J gene TRBJ1-2; weak D call: TRBD1 (6 bases). The V end lost 0 bases, the J end lost 4 bases, and 13 bases lay between the germline ends. CDR3 length: 15 residues. In germline, CDR1 is SGHRS, CDR2 YFSETQ. The CDR3 DNA sequence: TGCGCCAGCAGCTTGGATGGGACACCTAGCTATGGCTACACCTTC. Amino acids: CASSLDGTPSYGYTF.

The chain carries TRBV4-3 and TRBJ2-7; weak D call: TRBD1 (6 bases). The ends were cut back, 6 bases at V and 3 bases at J, with 18 bases in the middle. CDR1 is LGHNA and CDR2 is YSLEER in the germline V gene. The CDR3 is made up of 15 amino acids. CDR3 DNA: TGCGCCAGCAGTCTGTTAACCAGGGGTAGCTACGAGCAGTACTTC. It translates to CASSLLTRGSYEQYF.